The rows below give T cell receptor beta chains drawn from one sample of a study of blood T cell repertoires in COVID-19. Sequencing used immunoSEQ multiplex PCR; TCRdb keeps in-frame clones, though not all of them. The sample has over 250,000 clones; roughly 85% are singletons. The sequenced sample consisted of peripheral blood. These receptors all come from a woman in her 70s with acute or convalescent COVID-19. CDR3s include the opening cysteine and the closing phenylalanine or tryptophan. The order of the fields is V gene, D gene, CDR3 length, clone size, J gene, CDR3 DNA, CDR3 protein. D genes are given only for firm matches. A clone size is listed for some rows: how often the clone was seen (once, few, many), or a class if it is expanded.

TRBV19	TRBD1	16	few	TRBJ1-2	TGTGCCAGTAGTGTTTCCGGGACAGGCGGAATGTATGGCTACACCTTC	CASSVSGTGGMYGYTF
TRBV12-5	.	15	.	TRBJ2-1	TGTGCTAGTGGTTTCGACTTGACAGATCCCAATGAGCAGTTCTTC	CASGFDLTDPNEQFF
TRBV12-3/TRBV12-4	.	13	.	TRBJ1-6	TGTGCCAGCAGCTCCACAGAGAATTCACCCCTCCACTTT	CASSSTENSPLHF
TRBV14	.	15	medium-sized	TRBJ1-1	TGTGCCAGCAGCCAAGACCGACAGCTGAACACTGAAGCTTTCTTT	CASSQDRQLNTEAFF
TRBV19	TRBD1	15	.	TRBJ2-1	TGTGCCAGTAGTGCCGGACAGGGTCGCAGGGATGAGCAGTTCTTC	CASSAGQGRRDEQFF
TRBV7-6	TRBD1	13	.	TRBJ1-4	TGTGCCAGCAGCCGGGACAGAAATGAAAAACTGTTTTTT	CASSRDRNEKLFF
TRBV11-3	.	13	.	TRBJ1-1	TGTGCCAGCAGCCTGGGGGGGACCACTGAAGCTTTCTTT	CASSLGGTTEAFF
TRBV4-1	TRBD1	17	once	TRBJ2-5	TGCGCCAGCAGCCGTCGCGGGACAGGGGGCTTGGGCGAGACCCAGTACTTC	CASSRRGTGGLGETQYF
TRBV18	TRBD1	17	.	TRBJ1-5	TGTGCCAGCTCACCCGGACAGGGGGCGGTTCATCATCAGCCCCAGCATTTT	CASSPGQGAVHHQPQHF
TRBV5-1	.	15	.	TRBJ1-2	TGCGCCAGCAGCCCCGGGACACTTATTAACTATGGCTACACCTTC	CASSPGTLINYGYTF
TRBV7-9	TRBD1	14	.	TRBJ2-2	TGTGCCAGCAGCGGACAGGCTTTAACCGGGGAGCTGTTTTTT	CASSGQALTGELFF
TRBV9	.	14	.	TRBJ1-1	TGTGCCAGCAGCGTAGTAACAGCGAACACTGAAGCTTTCTTT	CASSVVTANTEAFF
TRBV19	TRBD2	16	.	TRBJ2-5	TGTGCCAGTAGTATAAGTGGACTAGCGGGGGGAGAGACCCAGTACTTC	CASSISGLAGGETQYF